Following are 28 T cell receptor beta chains from one sample sequenced in a study of cytotoxic CD8 clonotypes in ibrutinib-treated CLL. Sequencing used immunoSEQ multiplex PCR; TCRdb keeps in-frame clones, though not all of them. The sample lists roughly 180,000 clones; around three quarters were seen once. Sequencing used PBMCs, obtained after 24 months of ibrutinib treatment. Source of these receptors: a human donor with chronic lymphocytic leukemia.

This chain connects TRBV9 to TRBJ2-3; tentative D call: TRBD2 (6 bases). V was pared by 0 bases and J by 6 bases, with 8 bases between. CDR1 SGDLS and CDR2 YYNGEE come from the germline V gene. The CDR3 is made up of 13 amino acids. Here the CDR3 DNA reads TGTGCCAGCAGCGTAGTAGCGGCCGATACGCAGTATTTT. Its protein product is CASSVVAADTQYF.

The gene calls are TRBV7-8 and TRBJ1-1; D might be TRBD1 (5 bases). The CDR3 consists of 13 residues. Germline V lookup: CDR1 SGHVS, CDR2 FQNEAQ. Trimming stripped 6 bases from V and 7 bases from J, with 15 bases between. CDR3 sequence (DNA): TGTGCCAGCAGACCGAGACAGACTAATGAAGCTTTCTTT. Translation: CASRPRQTNEAFF.

The J gene is TRBJ1-2, the V gene TRBV5-1; D not certain. The germline V gene has CDR1 SGHRS and CDR2 YFSETQ. This CDR3 has 15 residues. V was cut by 2 bases and J by 1 base, with 12 bases left in between. The CDR3: CASSFNGIDNYGYTF. Here the CDR3 DNA reads TGCGCCAGCAGCTTTAACGGGATAGATAACTATGGCTACACCTTC.

This rearrangement joins TRBV27 to TRBJ2-6; possibly TRBD1 for D (6 bases). The CDR3 contains 17 residues. The germline V gene has CDR1 MNHEY and CDR2 SMNVEV (reference sequence). Trimming removed 6 bases from V and 4 bases from J, with 19 bases in between. CDR3 in amino acids: CASSLRRQAWGANVLTF. The CDR3 DNA reads TGTGCCAGCAGCCTAAGGAGACAGGCCTGGGGGGCCAACGTCCTGACTTTC.

This clone was picked up a small number of times. The V call is TRBV19, the J call TRBJ2-1, with D possibly being TRBD1 or TRBD2 (6 bases each). Looked up from germline, CDR1 is LNHDA and CDR2 is SQIVND (reference sequence). CDR3 length equals 15 residues. V was shortened by 5 bases and J by 2 bases, with 13 bases between the two germline ends. The CDR3 sequence: CASSARGTTYNEQFF. The CDR3, as DNA: TGTGCCAGTAGTGCCCGGGGGACAACCTACAATGAGCAGTTCTTC.

This chain connects TRBV7-2 to TRBJ1-3, with TRBD1 matching over 7 bases. The CDR3 covers 16 residues. J was trimmed by 0 bases and V by 0 bases; bases with no gene match: 2. Germline V gene data show CDR1 as SGHTA and CDR2 as FQGNSA. CDR3 loop: CASSLARQGSGNTIYF. CDR3 DNA: TGTGCCAGCAGCTTAGCCAGACAGGGCTCTGGAAACACCATATATTTT.

The rearrangement joins TRBV16 to TRBJ1-2; D remains unclear. Germline V gene data show CDR1 as KGHSY and CDR2 as FQNENV. V was pared by 1 base and J by 4 bases, with 13 bases between. CDR3 length equals 15 residues. The CDR3 DNA follows: TGTGCCAGCAGCCAATTTGGGGAAAAAGTCTATGGCTACACCTTC. Protein sequence: CASSQFGEKVYGYTF.

The chain has TRBV9 and TRBJ2-7; tentative D call: TRBD1 (5 bases). Trimming took off 0 bases at V and 2 bases at J, with 15 bases between the two ends. The CDR3 runs 16 residues. The V gene's germline CDR1 is SGDLS and CDR2 YYNGEE. The CDR3 here is CASSVATGAVAYEQYF. The CDR3 DNA reads TGTGCCAGCAGCGTAGCTACTGGGGCAGTAGCCTACGAGCAGTACTTC.

This clone has more than one count but fewer than ten. This chain joins TRBV12-5 and TRBJ2-5; D might be TRBD2 (5 bases). Trimming pared 8 bases from V and 5 bases from J, leaving 15 bases between. Germline V lookup: CDR1 LGHNT, CDR2 FRNRAP. CDR3 length: 13 amino acids. The CDR3 spells CASYRGIGETQYF. As DNA, the CDR3 is TGTGCTAGTTACCGGGGTATTGGGGAGACCCAGTACTTC.

The rearrangement uses TRBV6-5 and TRBJ2-3; D is uncertain. CDR3 length: 15 residues. With 6 bases removed from V and 0 bases from J, the gap between germline ends came to 13 bases. Germline lookup yields CDR1 MNHEY and CDR2 SVGAGI. The CDR3 loop is CASSRSHTSTDTQYF. Written as DNA, the CDR3 is TGTGCCAGCAGCCGATCACACACTAGCACAGATACGCAGTATTTT.

This sequence joins TRBV25-1 and TRBJ1-3; 8 nucleotides agree with TRBD1. From germline, CDR1 is MGHDK and CDR2 SYGVNS. V was clipped by 9 bases and J by 10 bases; unmatched bases: 14. This CDR3 has 14 amino acids. The CDR3 region has the DNA TGTGCCAGTAAGGACAGGGACGCCGAACGGACCATATATTTT. Translation gives CASKDRDAERTIYF.

The rearrangement uses TRBV7-9 and TRBJ2-3, with D unclear. There are 14 residues in the CDR3. Looked up from germline, CDR1 is SEHNR and CDR2 is FQNEAQ (reference sequence). With 3 bases removed from V and 2 bases from J, the gap between germline ends came to 9 bases. The CDR3 region is CASSLAGSTDTQYF. The CDR3 DNA reads as TGTGCCAGCAGCTTGGCCGGATCCACAGATACGCAGTATTTT.

There are a few counts of this clone. The CDR3 coding sequence is TGTGCCAGCAGCTTCCAACCGACAGTCTATGGCTACACCTTC. It yields the protein CASSFQPTVYGYTF. The J gene is TRBJ1-2, the V gene TRBV7-9; TRBD1 is a possible D gene (5 bases). This CDR3 comprises 14 residues. Trimming stripped 3 bases from V and 4 bases from J, with 12 bases between. Germline V gene sequence: CDR1 SEHNR, CDR2 FQNEAQ (reference sequence).

This clone was detected only once. The chain has TRBV30 and TRBJ2-7; 10 positions match TRBD2. The CDR3 is 14 residues long. Germline CDR1 reads GTSNPN; CDR2 reads SVGIG (reference sequence). Germline trimming cut 7 bases from V and 3 bases from J; bases unmatched to any gene: 9. CDR3 loop: CAYRRTSGFYEQYF. The CDR3 DNA reads TGTGCCTATCGGCGGACTAGCGGTTTCTACGAGCAGTACTTC.

V usage is TRBV7-3 and J usage is TRBJ2-7; the D is unclear. The V and J ends lost 5 bases and 4 bases respectively, with 12 bases between them. This CDR3 has 13 amino acids. CDR1 is SGHTA and CDR2 is FQGTGA in the germline V gene. CDR3 coding DNA: TGTGCCAGCAGCCCCCGCGCCGGATACGAGCAGTACTTC. Amino acid sequence: CASSPRAGYEQYF.

This clone appeared a few times. J is TRBJ1-2 and V is TRBV19, with TRBD1 as a possible D gene (5 bases). Germline CDR1 and CDR2: LNHDA and SQIVND (reference sequence). This CDR3 contains 12 residues. The V end was cut by 7 bases, the J end by 8 bases, with 14 bases between. The CDR3 sequence is CASNMGRGGYTF. In nucleotides, the CDR3 is TGTGCCAGTAACATGGGGCGAGGAGGCTACACCTTC.

The CDR3 region is CASSDGHGLLNTEAFF. The CDR3 DNA follows: TGCGCCAGCAGCGACGGACACGGACTCTTGAACACTGAAGCTTTCTTT. This sequence joins TRBV5-1 and TRBJ1-1; perhaps TRBD1 as D (5 bases). Germline lookup yields CDR1 SGHRS and CDR2 YFSETQ. Trimming pared 4 bases from V and 0 bases from J, leaving 16 bases between. The CDR3 consists of 16 residues.

This clone was picked up a small number of times. The gene calls are TRBV5-1 and TRBJ1-2, with TRBD1 as a possible D gene (6 bases). There are 15 residues in the CDR3. Between the trimmed V and J ends, which lost 0 bases and 4 bases, there was a span of 13 bases. Germline assignment: CDR1 SGHRS and CDR2 YFSETQ. CDR3 amino acids: CASSLEGDPGYGYTF. CDR3 bases: TGCGCCAGCAGCTTGGAGGGGGACCCAGGCTATGGCTACACCTTC.

V usage is TRBV6-5 and J usage is TRBJ2-1; 10 bases are shared with TRBD2. In germline, CDR1 is MNHEY, CDR2 SVGAGI. V lost 9 bases to trimming and J lost 8 bases; unmatched junction nucleotides: 10. The CDR3 extends over 14 amino acids. The CDR3 DNA is TGTGCCAGTGTAGCGGGAGGCTCGTTAGATGAGCAGTTCTTC. Residues: CASVAGGSLDEQFF.

The chain employs TRBV28 and TRBJ1-3; maybe TRBD1 (6 bases). Germline lookup yields CDR1 MDHEN and CDR2 SYDVKM. The CDR3 is made up of 16 amino acids. Between the trimmed V and J ends, which lost 1 base and 3 bases, there was a span of 13 bases. CDR3 DNA sequence: TGTGCCAGCAGTTTATTAGAGGGGGAAGGTGGAAACACCATATATTTT. Its protein product is CASSLLEGEGGNTIYF.

The V and J genes are TRBV7-2 and TRBJ1-1, with D perhaps TRBD1 (6 bases). Deletions cut 4 bases from V and 1 base from J, with 10 bases between. The CDR3 is 14 amino acids. Per the germline V gene, CDR1 is SGHTA and CDR2 is FQGNSA. The CDR3: CASSSTGRNTEAFF. The CDR3 DNA reads TGTGCCAGCAGCTCTACAGGGAGGAACACTGAAGCTTTCTTT.

The V and J genes are TRBV11-1 and TRBJ1-4, with 8 bases lining up with TRBD1. V lost 5 bases to trimming and J lost 7 bases; unmatched junction nucleotides: 6. Germline CDR1 SGHAT, CDR2 FQDESV (reference sequence). This CDR3 contains 14 residues. CDR3 loop: CASSRDRGGEKLFF. The DNA of the CDR3 is TGTGCCAGCAGCCGCGACAGGGGTGGTGAAAAACTGTTTTTT.

In its sample, this clone was seen a few times. The chain combines TRBV14 with TRBJ2-7; D uncertain. Looked up from germline, CDR1 is SGHDN and CDR2 is FVKESK. The CDR3 loop spans 12 amino acids. Between the trimmed V and J ends, which lost 1 base and 7 bases, there was a span of 8 bases. The CDR3 region has the DNA TGTGCCAGCAGCCAAGGGTGGGGTGAGCAGTACTTC. This codes for CASSQGWGEQYF.

This chain uses TRBV2 with TRBJ2-1, with D possibly called TRBD1 or TRBD2 (5 bases each). Trimming shortened V by 4 bases and J by 4 bases, and 14 bases separated the two germline ends. CDR3 size: 15 residues. Germline V gives CDR1 SNHLY, CDR2 FYNNEI. CDR3 in DNA: TGTGCCAGCAGTGGTCGGGGATGGGGGTACAATGAGCAGTTCTTC. It translates to CASSGRGWGYNEQFF. The full variable domain, completed using reference TRBV2 and TRBJ2-1, is EPEVTQTPSHQVTQMGQEVILRCVPISNHLYFYWYRQILGQKVEFLVSFYNNEISEKSEIFDDQFSVERPDGSNFTLKIRSTKLEDSAMYFCASSGRGWGYNEQFFGPGTRLTVL.

This clone was found a few times. The gene calls are TRBV7-2 and TRBJ1-2; D unclear. Germline assignment: CDR1 SGHTA and CDR2 FQGNSA. This CDR3 comprises 12 residues. The germline V and J ends were trimmed by 5 bases and 3 bases, with 7 bases remaining between them. In DNA, the CDR3 is TGTGCCAGCAGCGAATCATACTATGGCTACACCTTC. Its protein is CASSESYYGYTF.

This clone was seen only a few times. The rearrangement uses TRBV27 and TRBJ2-7, with D perhaps being TRBD1 or TRBD2 (5 bases each). Trimming shortened V by 5 bases and J by 0 bases, and 11 bases separated the two germline ends. The germline gives CDR1 MNHEY, CDR2 SMNVEV (reference sequence). CDR3 size: 14 residues. CDR3 loop: CASSTRGNSYEQYF. CDR3 DNA: TGTGCCAGCAGTACCCGGGGCAACTCCTACGAGCAGTACTTC.

The J gene is TRBJ2-1, the V gene TRBV11-1, with TRBD1 as a possible D gene (6 bases). Germline CDR1 reads SGHAT; CDR2 reads FQDESV (reference sequence). The V gene lost 1 base and the J gene lost 6 bases, with 16 bases spanning the gap. The CDR3 loop spans 16 amino acids. DNA for the CDR3: TGTGCCAGCAGCTTAGATCGGACAGACCTTATCAATGAGCAGTTCTTC. Translated, it gives CASSLDRTDLINEQFF.

The DNA for the CDR3 is TGTGCCAGTAGTATTCCAGCGGGGGAGACCCAGTACTTC. This translates into CASSIPAGETQYF. The chain employs TRBV19 and TRBJ2-5; 7 nucleotides line up with TRBD2. The CDR3 runs 13 residues. V gave up 3 bases and J gave up 5 bases; unmatched junction bases: 3. Germline CDR1 reads LNHDA; CDR2 reads SQIVND (reference sequence).